Listed below are T cell receptor beta chains from one sample, sequenced in a study of naive and memory T cell subsets. TCRdb re-derived calls from the UMI-ligation and nested PCR reads in MiXCR, one entry per CDR3 protein. Seen here are some 110,000 distinct CDR3 sequences, roughly 36% observed once, and the top ten hold roughly 0.86%. Sequencing was carried out using central memory CD4+ T cells from blood. Receptors were obtained from a human donor in good health. CDR3s include the opening cysteine and the closing phenylalanine or tryptophan. A D gene is named only where the DNA matches it firmly. Part of the rows lack a size; the others show once, few, many or a class for expanded clones.

>NA|NA|TRBJ1-5|TRBV12-5
TGTGCTAGTGGTCGGGACGATCAGCCCCAGCATTTT
CASGRDDQPQHF
>NA|NA|TRBJ2-3|TRBV29-1
TGCAGCGTTGGGAGTAGCACAGATACGCAGTATTTT
CSVGSSTDTQYF
>few|NA|TRBJ1-4|TRBV20-1
TGCAGTGCTAGTATGACGGGCCGGTCCTCGGGTGAAAAACTGTTTTTT
CSASMTGRSSGEKLFF
>few|NA|TRBJ2-7|TRBV7-9
TGTGCCTCCAGCTCAAGCCTAGCTCTCGAGCAGTACTTC
CASSSSLALEQYF
>many|NA|TRBJ1-4|TRBV28
TGTGCCAGCGGTGAACAGGTGGATGAAAAACTGTTTTTT
CASGEQVDEKLFF
>once|NA|TRBJ2-3|TRBV5-1
TGCGCCAGCAGCTTGCAGGGTTCCACAGATACGCAGTATTTT
CASSLQGSTDTQYF
>few|NA|TRBJ1-5|TRBV6-2/TRBV6-3
TGTGCCACCAAGACGGGAAATCAGCCCCAGCATTTT
CATKTGNQPQHF
>NA|TRBD1|TRBJ1-6|TRBV6-5
TGTGCCAGCAGAAGATCGGACAGGGTTGGGTCACCCCTCCACTTT
CASRRSDRVGSPLHF
>NA|TRBD2|TRBJ2-4|TRBV27
TGTGCCAGCAGCAGAATTACTCGTAGCGGGAGAGAGGTTAAAAACATTCAGTACTTC
CASSRITRSGREVKNIQYF
>NA|TRBD2|TRBJ2-1|TRBV4-3
TGCGCCAGCAGTCTAGGGACTAGCGGGACCGAGCAGTTCTTC
CASSLGTSGTEQFF
>few|NA|TRBJ1-5|TRBV28
TGTGCCAGCACTCACGAATTTGGCAATCAGCCCCAGCATTTT
CASTHEFGNQPQHF
>few|NA|TRBJ2-3|TRBV29-1
TGCAGCGTTGCACCGGGGCTCATCGTCGATACGCAGTATTTT
CSVAPGLIVDTQYF
>NA|TRBD2|TRBJ2-7|TRBV2
TGTGCCAGCAGGCTGACTAGCGGGAGGGCCGCAGAGCAGTACTTC
CASRLTSGRAAEQYF
>few|TRBD1|TRBJ2-7|TRBV6-6
TGTGCCAGCAGTTACTCGACGGGACAGGGTTACGAGCAGTACTTC
CASSYSTGQGYEQYF
>few|TRBD1|TRBJ1-5|TRBV20-1
TGCAGTGCTAGGCCGACAGGGGAGCAGCCCCAGCATTTT
CSARPTGEQPQHF
>NA|NA|TRBJ2-2|TRBV28
TGTGCCAGCAGTTTATGGGACTTCGGGGCCGGGGAGCTGTTTTTT
CASSLWDFGAGELFF
>NA|NA|TRBJ1-1|TRBV6-2/TRBV6-3
TGTGCCAGCAGTTACTCGAGATATGAAGCTTTCTTT
CASSYSRYEAFF
>NA|TRBD1|TRBJ1-4|TRBV7-2
TGTGCCAGCAGCCCCGGACAGGCAACTAATGAAAAACTGTTTTTT
CASSPGQATNEKLFF
>many|NA|TRBJ1-1|TRBV10-3
TGTGCCATCAGTGTACTTAACACTGAAGCTTTCTTT
CAISVLNTEAFF
>NA|NA|TRBJ1-5|TRBV15
TGTGCCACCAGCGAGGGGGGGGTGCGCAATCAGCCCCAGCATTTT
CATSEGGVRNQPQHF
>NA|NA|TRBJ2-5|TRBV6-2/TRBV6-3
TGTGCCAGCAGTTACCCTGTGGAGACCCAGTACTTC
CASSYPVETQYF
>NA|NA|TRBJ1-1|TRBV7-9
TGTGCCAGCAGCTTACGACTGGAAGAAGCTTTCTTT
CASSLRLEEAFF
>few|TRBD1|TRBJ2-4|TRBV18
TGTGCCAGCTCGAGCCAGGGGGTACTAGCCAAAAACATTCAGTACTTC
CASSSQGVLAKNIQYF
>few|NA|TRBJ1-6|TRBV5-6
TGTGCCAGCAGCTCCGACACGATGAGCTATAATTCACCCCTCCACTTT
CASSSDTMSYNSPLHF
>NA|NA|TRBJ2-3|TRBV5-4
TGTGCCAGCAGCTTGGTGGGATTGGGGGACCAGTATGGAGATACGCAGTATTTT
CASSLVGLGDQYGDTQYF
>NA|TRBD2|TRBJ2-2|TRBV7-3
TGTGCCAGCAGGTTAGCGGGAGGCCCGAACACCGGGGAGCTGTTTTTT
CASRLAGGPNTGELFF
>NA|NA|TRBJ2-3|TRBV20-1
TGCAGTGCTAGTCGGTCGGGAGTAGGTAAAGATACGCAGTATTTT
CSASRSGVGKDTQYF
>NA|NA|TRBJ2-1|TRBV9
TGTGCCAGCAGCGTAGATGTGGGCCAGCACGATGAGCAGTTCTTC
CASSVDVGQHDEQFF
>NA|NA|TRBJ1-3|TRBV18
TGTGCCAGCTCACCAACGGGACAAGGTAGAGACACCATATATTTT
CASSPTGQGRDTIYF
>NA|NA|TRBJ2-1|TRBV28
TGTGCCAGCAGCTGGGGTCGGGGCGAGCAGTTCTTC
CASSWGRGEQFF
>few|NA|TRBJ2-5|TRBV5-1
TGCGCCAGCAGCTTGGCAAAATACCAAGAGACCCAGTACTTC
CASSLAKYQETQYF
>NA|NA|TRBJ1-1|TRBV7-2
TGTGCCAGCAGCTTTTCAGGGAACACTGAAGCTTTCTTT
CASSFSGNTEAFF
>once|TRBD1|TRBJ1-1|TRBV7-3
TGTGCCAGCAGCTCCGGGACAGGAGCTGAAGCTTTCTTT
CASSSGTGAEAFF
>few|NA|TRBJ1-1|TRBV6-5
TGTGCCAGCAGTTACGCGAACACTGAAGCTTTCTTT
CASSYANTEAFF
>few|NA|TRBJ2-7|TRBV7-2
TGTGCCAGCAGCCCATCGGGAGCGGTTACCTACGAGCAGTACTTC
CASSPSGAVTYEQYF
>many|TRBD2|TRBJ2-4|TRBV5-6
TGTGCCAGCTCCCGGGGGGAGATTAGGCTAGCCAAAAACATTCAGTACTTC
CASSRGEIRLAKNIQYF
>NA|NA|TRBJ2-1|TRBV11-3
TGTGCCAGCAGCTTAGATGGAACGCCTGAGCAGTTCTTC
CASSLDGTPEQFF
>NA|TRBD2|TRBJ2-7|TRBV12-3/TRBV12-4
TGTGCCAGCAGTTTACTAGCGGGGGCCGGGGACGAGCAGTACTTC
CASSLLAGAGDEQYF
>NA|TRBD2|TRBJ2-2|TRBV20-1
TGCAGTGCTAGCGTACTAGCGGGAGGGCCGAACGGGGAGCTGTTTTTT
CSASVLAGGPNGELFF
>NA|NA|TRBJ2-7|TRBV3-1
TGTGCCAGCAGCCAAGGGGGGATCTACGAGCAGTACTTC
CASSQGGIYEQYF
>many|TRBD1|TRBJ2-3|TRBV12-3/TRBV12-4
TGTGCCAGCAGTCCGGACAGGAGCGAAACAGATACGCAGTATTTT
CASSPDRSETDTQYF
>NA|TRBD1|TRBJ2-7|TRBV20-1
TGCAGTGCTAGAGATCGGGACAAGGGGGCCTCCTACGAGCAGTACTTC
CSARDRDKGASYEQYF
>NA|TRBD2|TRBJ2-3|TRBV28
TGTGCCAATTCCGGGACTAGGGGAGGGCGAGATACGCAGTATTTT
CANSGTRGGRDTQYF
>NA|TRBD1|TRBJ2-3|TRBV7-2
TGTGCCAGCAGTTCCGGACAGGGGGCAACAGATACGCAGTATTTT
CASSSGQGATDTQYF
>NA|TRBD1|TRBJ1-5|TRBV29-1
TGCAGCGTTGGGACAGGGGATCAGCCCCAGCATTTT
CSVGTGDQPQHF
>NA|TRBD2|TRBJ2-7|TRBV27
TGTGCCAGCAGTTTACTACTAGCGGGTGCCCCCTACGAGCAGTACTTC
CASSLLLAGAPYEQYF
>few|TRBD2|TRBJ2-5|TRBV18
TGTGCCAGCTCACTTCGGACTAGCGGGGAGACCCAGTACTTC
CASSLRTSGETQYF
>few|NA|TRBJ2-7|TRBV6-5
TGTGCCAGCAGTGTAAGAGGGGTCGAGCGCGGCTCCTACGAGCAGTACTTC
CASSVRGVERGSYEQYF
>once|NA|TRBJ2-3|TRBV29-1
TGCAGCGCCGTCCTGACGGGGGCGAATACGCAGTATTTT
CSAVLTGANTQYF
>NA|NA|TRBJ2-7|TRBV28
TGTGCCAGCAGTTTAAATTTCGAGCAGTACTTC
CASSLNFEQYF
>NA|TRBD2|TRBJ2-1|TRBV7-2
TGTGCCAGCAGCCTTAGCGGGAGGGCCACCTACAATGAGCAGTTCTTC
CASSLSGRATYNEQFF
>NA|NA|TRBJ1-5|TRBV24-1
TGTGCCACCAGTGATGCAAGGGGTGATAGGCCCCAGCATTTT
CATSDARGDRPQHF
>many|NA|TRBJ2-1|TRBV6-6
TGTGCCAGCACCACGATAGGTGAGCAGTTCTTC
CASTTIGEQFF
>few|TRBD1|TRBJ1-1|TRBV6-2/TRBV6-3
TGTGCCAGCAGATCCTTATACAGGGGTAACACTGAAGCTTTCTTT
CASRSLYRGNTEAFF
>NA|NA|TRBJ2-3|TRBV20-1
TGCAGTGTCGTCGACACCAGCACAGATACGCAGTATTTT
CSVVDTSTDTQYF
>NA|NA|TRBJ2-1|TRBV6-2/TRBV6-3
TGTGCCAGCAGTTACTCAATAAAAAGCTACAATGAGCAGTTCTTC
CASSYSIKSYNEQFF
>NA|TRBD1|TRBJ2-6|TRBV28
TGTGCCAGCCTGACAGGGGTTACTGGGGCCAACGTCCTGACTTTC
CASLTGVTGANVLTF